The 5 T cell receptor beta chains given below trace back to one sample, sequenced in a study of blood T cell repertoires in COVID-19. The protocol was immunoSEQ multiplex PCR, while the TCRdb copy is restricted to in-frame clones and leaves out a portion. The top ten clones hold around 9.9% of a sample with about 30,000 clones, 80% to 90% of them seen once. Sequencing was performed on peripheral blood. The origin of the receptors is a human donor in a cohort sampled during active COVID-19.

This chain joins TRBV10-2 and TRBJ2-1, with D unclear. From germline, CDR1 is WSHSY and CDR2 SAAADI. V lost 8 bases to trimming and J lost 0 bases, with 8 bases between them. The CDR3 runs to 13 residues. CDR3 region: CASLSISYNEQFF. CDR3 nucleotide sequence: TGCGCCAGCCTATCGATCTCCTACAATGAGCAGTTCTTC.

V usage is TRBV19 and J usage is TRBJ1-1, with D unclear. V was shortened by 8 bases and J by 5 bases, with 15 bases between the two germline ends. Germline lookup yields CDR1 LNHDA and CDR2 SQIVND (reference sequence). The CDR3 covers 13 residues. Here the CDR3 reads CASGLGGGTEAFF. DNA for the CDR3: TGTGCCAGTGGACTCGGCGGAGGGACTGAAGCTTTCTTT.

This chain uses TRBV4-3 with TRBJ2-7, with D tentatively TRBD2 (6 bases). The length of the CDR3 is 14 residues. With 1 base removed from V and 2 bases from J, the gap between germline ends came to 9 bases. From germline, CDR1 is LGHNA and CDR2 YSLEER. CDR3 protein: CASSQGLDAYEQYF. CDR3 coding DNA: TGCGCCAGCAGCCAAGGACTAGACGCCTACGAGCAGTACTTC.

The chain links TRBV7-2 to TRBJ2-3; weak D call: TRBD2 (5 bases). V shed 4 bases and J shed 0 bases, with 11 bases lying between them. Germline loops: CDR1 SGHTA, CDR2 FQGNSA. The CDR3 sequence is 15 residues long. The DNA of the CDR3 is TGTGCCAGCAGCTACGACTATATTAGCACAGATACGCAGTATTTT. Translated, it gives CASSYDYISTDTQYF.

The CDR3 reads CASSLIRERGETQYF. The DNA of the CDR3 is TGTGCCAGCAGCTTAATTAGAGAAAGGGGGGAGACCCAGTACTTC. The gene calls are TRBV5-6 and TRBJ2-5, with a tentative D call TRBD1 (6 bases). Germline lookup yields CDR1 SGHDT and CDR2 YYEEEE. The V and J ends lost 2 bases and 5 bases respectively, with 16 bases between them. The CDR3 runs 15 residues.